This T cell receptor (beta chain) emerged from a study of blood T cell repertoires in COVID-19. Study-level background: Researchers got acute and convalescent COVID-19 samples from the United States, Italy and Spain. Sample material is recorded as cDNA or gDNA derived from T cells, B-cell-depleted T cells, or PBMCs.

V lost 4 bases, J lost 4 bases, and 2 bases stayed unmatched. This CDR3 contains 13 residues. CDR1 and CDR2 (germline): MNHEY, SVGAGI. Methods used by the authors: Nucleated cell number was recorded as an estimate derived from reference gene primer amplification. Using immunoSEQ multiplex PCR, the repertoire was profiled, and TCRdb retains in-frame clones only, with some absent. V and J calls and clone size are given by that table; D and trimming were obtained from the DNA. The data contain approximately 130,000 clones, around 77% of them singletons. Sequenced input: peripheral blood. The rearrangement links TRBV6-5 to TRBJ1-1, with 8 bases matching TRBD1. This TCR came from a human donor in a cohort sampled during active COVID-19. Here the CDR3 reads CASSFTGGTEAFF. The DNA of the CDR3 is TGTGCCAGCAGTTTCACAGGGGGCACTGAAGCTTTCTTT.